The present T cell receptor (beta chain) was sequenced within a study of spatial heterogeneity in lung cancer (dated by TCRdb to between 2018 and 2020). Background for the entire study: Beta-chain transcripts were consistently detected in greater numbers than alpha-chain transcripts, which likely reflected higher beta-chain transcript abundance. The study linked features of the TCR repertoire to counts of nonsynonymous mutations, which were determined by whole-exome sequencing of tumor tissue. The study quantitatively compared TCR alpha and beta repertoires across multiple tumor regions, matched nontumor lung and blood in non-small cell lung cancer. Both alpha and beta chains were TCR-sequenced in samples taken at surgery, namely 220 tumor regions, fewer than 85 matched nontumor lung samples and approximately 58 PBMC samples. In the raw uncorrected reads, each unique combination of TCR and UMI appeared more than ten times on average. Study-wide findings and limitations: Confirming at a functional level the hypothesis that regional TCRs recognize regional mutations was considered to require additional single-cell paired TCR alpha and beta sequencing. Ubiquitous expanded tumor TCRs were found in blood more often at tumor resection than at routine follow-up.

To prepare the library, 5' RACE was applied. Sequencing took place on a NextSeq 500. To allow correction of PCR and sequencing errors, the TCR library protocol tagged every TCR cDNA molecule with a unique molecular identifier. The original methods were these. TCR identification, UMI-based error correction and CDR3 extraction were all carried out with Decombinator tools. Expanded TCRs were defined as those above a frequency of 2 per 1,000, corresponding to the top 1% of the tumor frequency distribution. Each repertoire was subsampled 100 times to 5,000 TCRs, after which Renyi diversity was computed with the R vegan package. CDR3 similarity networks were built from amino acid triplet string-kernel similarity, connecting CDR3s with pairwise similarity above 0.82. The raw public data were reprocessed by TCRdb itself: fastp quality trimming at Q25, MiXCR clonotype calling, in-frame beta chains only. All rows with the same CDR3 protein become a single entry with the most common DNA and genes. These V and J calls originate from TCRdb's pipeline instead of the authors' own analysis. The table for this sample lists some 47,000 distinct CDR3 sequences; more than 6.5% of them were counted only once. Jointly, the top ten make up approximately 2.9% of the sample.

The germline V gene gives CDR1 as SNHLY and CDR2 as FYNNEI. V is clipped by 6 bases and J by 12 bases, and the sequence between their germline boundaries is 15 bases long. The CDR3 has 12 amino acids, counting the end cysteine and phenylalanine. The only DNA kept is the CDR3, 36 bases in frame from the first base. Ten or more counts support this clonotype. The antigen it recognizes is unknown. Base qualities are missing; no much larger clone stands one base away. In light of the paper, this sample's time point label describes: sample taken at primary tumor resection. Whole RNA extracted from tumor and nontumor lung tissue, or from cryopreserved PBMC samples, was used for TCR sequencing without cell sorting. Samples were obtained from about 75 patients with early-stage, untreated non-small cell lung cancer from the lung TRACERx cohort. A patient was chosen for TCR sequencing only when enough RNA was available from at least two tumor regions.

Sequencing used PBMCs, obtained at surgery. The chain uses TRBV2 and TRBJ2-1, with a weak D call of TRBD2 (5 bases match). The receptor's source is a female donor with early-stage non-small cell lung cancer. CDR3 region: CASSWESETQFF. The DNA reads as follows: TGTGCCAGCAGCTGGGAGTCAGAAACGCAGTTCTTC. With the rest looked up from the reference TRBV2 and TRBJ2-1 genes rather than sequenced, the full variable domain is EPEVTQTPSHQVTQMGQEVILRCVPISNHLYFYWYRQILGQKVEFLVSFYNNEISEKSEIFDDQFSVERPDGSNFTLKIRSTKLEDSAMYFCASSWESETQFFGPGTRLTVL.